The rows below give T cell receptor beta chains drawn from one sample of a study of T cells after posttransplantation cyclophosphamide. Clones were read by immunoSEQ multiplex PCR, and TCRdb kept only the in-frame ones, dropping some. The sample carries some 7,000 clones, around 75% recorded once. Material: PBMCs, obtained 1,400 to 1,500 days after allogeneic stem cell transplant with posttransplant cyclophosphamide. These receptors were collected from a male patient aged 25-45 years who received an allogeneic stem cell transplant from a related donor, was CMV-positive, and had acute GVHD only. The graft donor may have contributed some T cells. Both conserved end residues are part of each CDR3. The order of the fields is V gene, clone size, J gene, D gene, CDR3 DNA, CDR3 protein. The D gene is left open where the match is weak. Clone size, where shown, is once, few, many, or a class for clones that have expanded.

TRBV29-1	.	TRBJ2-3	TRBD2	TGCAGCGTGACTAGCGGGGGCACAGATACGCAGTATTTT	CSVTSGGTDTQYF
TRBV5-4	few	TRBJ2-7	.	TGTGCCAGCAGCTTTACAGGATCCTACGAGCAGTACTTC	CASSFTGSYEQYF
TRBV11-3	.	TRBJ2-2	TRBD2	TGTGCCAGCAGCAAACAGCGGGGGCAGGCCGGGGAGCTGTTTTTT	CASSKQRGQAGELFF
TRBV5-1	.	TRBJ2-1	.	TGCGCCAGCAGTAACCCTCGGGGTCGTAGCTACAATGAGCAGTTCTTC	CASSNPRGRSYNEQFF
TRBV28	.	TRBJ1-5	.	TGTGCCAGCACTACATACAGGGCCCATCAGCCCCAGCATTTT	CASTTYRAHQPQHF
TRBV27	.	TRBJ1-1	TRBD1	TGTGCCAGCAGTTTCGGGACAGCCAACACTGAAGCTTTCTTT	CASSFGTANTEAFF
TRBV6-1	.	TRBJ2-7	.	TGTGCCAGCAGCCCTGGGCAGCGGAGACAGTACTTC	CASSPGQRRQYF
TRBV19	.	TRBJ1-5	.	TGTGCCAGTAGTCCATCGTCCCAGGGGCCCCAGCATTTT	CASSPSSQGPQHF
TRBV4-2	.	TRBJ1-3	.	TGTGCCAGCAGCCAAGATAATTTGGCAGGAACCTCTGGAAACACCATATATTTT	CASSQDNLAGTSGNTIYF
TRBV19	.	TRBJ2-1	.	TGTGCCAGTAGTATAGGCAGGGGTTCCTACAATGAGCAGTTCTTC	CASSIGRGSYNEQFF
TRBV5-1	.	TRBJ1-4	TRBD1	TGCGCCAGCAGCTTGGGAGGGGGCGCCGGCTATGAAAAACTGTTTTTT	CASSLGGGAGYEKLFF
TRBV19	.	TRBJ1-2	.	TGTGCCAGTAGTATTCGAGTCAGGGGATTTGCTAACTATGGCTACACCTTC	CASSIRVRGFANYGYTF
TRBV9	.	TRBJ1-2	.	TGTGCCAGCAGCGCCCTATTAGCTAACTATGGCTACACCTTC	CASSALLANYGYTF
TRBV5-4	.	TRBJ1-6	.	TGTGCCAGCAGCAAAAGGACAGTACCTAATTCACCCCTCCACTTT	CASSKRTVPNSPLHF
TRBV5-4	few	TRBJ1-2	.	TGTGCCAGCAGCCCACGCATGACGGGTAACTATGGCTACACCTTC	CASSPRMTGNYGYTF
TRBV4-3	.	TRBJ1-1	.	TGCGCCAGCAGCCAAGACAGGTTTGGCACTGAAGCTTTCTTT	CASSQDRFGTEAFF
TRBV6-1	.	TRBJ1-5	TRBD1	TGTGCCAGCAGTGAAGCGACAGGGTATCGGGGCAATCAGCCCCAGCATTTT	CASSEATGYRGNQPQHF
TRBV19	once	TRBJ2-3	TRBD2	TGTGCCAGTAAACCCGGGACTAGTAGCACAGATACGCAGTATTTT	CASKPGTSSTDTQYF